A single TCR beta chain is shown here with its context. Its antigen is still unknown. Germline CDR1 MGHRA, CDR2 YSYEKL. V lost 0 bases to trimming and J lost 0 bases, with 15 bases between them. The CDR3 totals 19 residues. The sample is drawn from a study of vaccination and CD4 T cells after COVID-19. About the research overall: Overlapping peptides of the spike proteins of SARS-CoV-2, HCoV-NL63, HCoV-OC43 and HCoV-229E were used for cell stimulation.

The Oncomine TCR Beta short-read assay was what sequenced the DNA obtained from cultured CD4+ T cells. It was from cultured CD4+ T cells that genomic DNA was extracted. MiXCR was run by TCRdb on the PCR reads, yielding one entry per CDR3 protein. The data contain roughly 9,800 distinct CDR3 sequences, just under 35% of them singletons. The treatment: approximately 11-day PBMC culture with coronavirus spike peptide pools or control peptides (ViraFEST assay). An unexposed donor provided the CD4+ T cells, which were collected before the COVID-19 pandemic (2011-2018). The clonotype originates from a human donor in good health. Sequenced material: CD4+ T cells from blood, cultured in vitro. The chain is built from TRBV4-1 and TRBJ1-6; no definite D call. The CDR3 loop reads CASSQDAHSGSSYNSPLHF. The CDR3 DNA reads TGCGCCAGCAGCCAAGATGCCCATAGCGGGAGCTCCTATAATTCACCCCTCCACTTT.